These 12 T cell receptor beta chains were all obtained from the same sample, sequenced in a study of vaccination effects on CD4 cells after COVID-19. Prior to sequencing, the ViraFEST assay stimulated PBMC with viral peptide pools, which expanded the antigen-specific CD4+ T cells. Cells that had been cultured for nine to eleven days were the source of isolated CD4+ T cells. In the vaccine recipients, nucleocapsid antibodies were negative and there was no prior SARS-CoV-2 infection. These receptors have no identified antigens. Profiling relied on immunoSEQ multiplex PCR, and the TCRdb table lists in-frame clones only, not all of them. The sample records around 60,000 clones, roughly three quarters being singletons. The source was CD4+ T cells from PBMCs cultured with HCoV-NL63 spike peptides, collected before COVID-19 vaccination. The receptor set was obtained from a human donor who received a COVID-19 vaccine.

In its sample, this clone was seen once. The chain couples TRBV7-2 to TRBJ2-3; D is undetermined. There are 14 residues in the CDR3. Trimming took 7 bases from V and 0 from J, leaving 11 bases between them. The germline CDR1 and CDR2 sequences are SGHTA and FQGNSA. The CDR3: CASTRQESTDTQYF. The CDR3, as DNA: TGTGCCAGCACCCGCCAGGAAAGCACAGATACGCAGTATTTT. Full variable domain (remainder filled in from reference TRBV7-2 and TRBJ2-3): GAGVSQSPSNKVTEKGKDVELRCDPISGHTALYWYRQSLGQGLEFLIYFQGNSAPDKSGLPSDRFSAERTGGSVSTLTIQRTQQEDSAVYLCASTRQESTDTQYFGPGTRLTVL.

The V gene is TRBV7-6, the J gene TRBJ1-5, with a possible D match to TRBD1 (6 bases). This CDR3 region has 15 residues. Germline V CDR1 and CDR2: SGHVS, FNYEAQ. Trimming left V 5 bases short and J 3 bases short, with 14 bases between. The CDR3 DNA follows: TGTGCCAGCAGCCAGGGGCCCCCGAACAATCAGCCCCAGCATTTT. Translated, it gives CASSQGPPNNQPQHF. The full variable domain, rest sourced from reference TRBV7-6 and TRBJ1-5, is GAGVSQSPRYKVTKRGQDVALRCDPISGHVSLYWYRQALGQGPEFLTYFNYEAQQDKSGLPNDRFSAERPEGSISTLTIQRTEQRDSAMYRCASSQGPPNNQPQHFGDGTRLSIL.

The chain joins TRBV5-8 to TRBJ1-1; maybe TRBD1 (5 bases). V was clipped by 4 bases and J by 2 bases, with 12 bases between them. CDR3 size: 14 residues. Germline loops: CDR1 SGHTS, CDR2 YDEGEE. In DNA form, the CDR3 reads TGTGCCAGCAGCCCACCGGGGGTAAACACTGAAGCTTTCTTT. Encoded protein: CASSPPGVNTEAFF.

The chain couples TRBV30 to TRBJ2-7; 7 bases fit TRBD1. The V gene end was trimmed by 3 bases and the J gene end by 6 bases; junction bases not matched to a gene: 8. The CDR3 loop spans 13 amino acids. Looked up from germline, CDR1 is GTSNPN and CDR2 is SVGIG (reference sequence). This chain's CDR3 is CAWSLTGFGEQYV. CDR3 coding DNA: TGTGCCTGGAGCCTGACAGGGTTTGGCGAGCAGTACGTC.

V and J are TRBV7-3 and TRBJ1-2; D is unresolved. CDR1 and CDR2 (germline): SGHTA, FQGTGA. V was cut by 5 bases and J by 8 bases, with 21 bases left in between. The CDR3 consists of 15 residues. CDR3 DNA sequence: TGTGCCAGCAGCCGCCACTCGGACGGGTCGGGGGGCTACACCTTC. Protein: CASSRHSDGSGGYTF. Together with reference TRBV7-3 and TRBJ1-2, the CDR3 gives the full variable domain: GAGVSQTPSNKVTEKGKYVELRCDPISGHTALYWYRQSLGQGPEFLIYFQGTGAADDSGLPNDRFFAVRPEGSVSTLKIQRTERGDSAVYLCASSRHSDGSGGYTFGSGTRLTVV.

This chain joins TRBV3-1 (or the pseudogene TRBV3-2) and TRBJ1-2, with D possibly being TRBD1 (5 bases). The CDR3 length is 12 residues. Germline assignment: CDR1 LGHDT and CDR2 YNNKEL (reference sequence). V dropped 8 bases and J dropped 3 bases, with 10 bases sitting between them. The chain's CDR3 is CASGTPYYGYTF. In DNA form, the CDR3 reads TGTGCCAGCGGGACCCCTTACTATGGCTACACCTTC.

CDR3 sequence (DNA): TGTGCCAGCAGCGCCAATGACAGAGTTAACTATGGCTACACCTTC. Translating it yields CASSANDRVNYGYTF. The chain uses TRBV9 and TRBJ1-2; possibly TRBD1 for D (5 bases). The CDR3 has 15 residues. Trimming removed 3 bases from V and 1 base from J, with 13 bases in between. Germline-derived CDR1 and CDR2 are SGDLS and YYNGEE.

The rearrangement joins TRBV10-3 to TRBJ2-1, with D perhaps matching TRBD2 (7 bases). Per germline, CDR1 ENHRY and CDR2 SYGVKD. The CDR3 has 15 amino acids. The V end lost 1 base, the J end lost 6 bases, and 13 bases lay between the germline ends. The chain's CDR3 is CAISEWGGEGNEQFF. CDR3 DNA: TGTGCCATCAGTGAGTGGGGGGGCGAGGGCAATGAGCAGTTCTTC.

DNA of the CDR3: TGTGCCAGCAGGCAAGGGGGCCTGGCTAATGAAAAACTGTTTTTT. Translated: CASRQGGLANEKLFF. The gene calls are TRBV2 and TRBJ1-4; 7 bases are a match to TRBD1. This CDR3 contains 15 residues. The ends lost 6 bases at V and 3 bases at J; junction bases unmatched: 7. Per germline, CDR1 SNHLY and CDR2 FYNNEI.

The V and J genes are TRBV7-6 and TRBJ2-5; D perhaps matches TRBD1 (6 bases). The germline V gene encodes CDR1 SGHVS and CDR2 FNYEAQ. The CDR3 sequence is 17 residues long. V lost 1 base, J lost 2 bases, and 17 bases lay in between. CDR3 amino acids: CASSLVEAVQGQETQYF. CDR3 bases: TGTGCCAGCAGCTTAGTCGAGGCAGTACAGGGACAAGAGACCCAGTACTTC.

The rearrangement uses TRBV5-5 and TRBJ2-7, with D maybe TRBD2 (5 bases). V dropped 0 bases and J dropped 4 bases, with 17 bases sitting between them. Per germline, CDR1 SGHKS and CDR2 YYEKEE (reference sequence). The CDR3 length is 16 residues. The CDR3 nucleotides read TGTGCCAGCAGCTTGGCGCCGTCAGTACGGACTTACGAGCAGTACGTC. Its translation: CASSLAPSVRTYEQYV.

The rearrangement joins TRBV29-1 to TRBJ2-3; perhaps D is TRBD1 or TRBD2 (5 bases each). The V end lost 3 bases, the J end lost 7 bases, and 8 bases lay between the germline ends. Germline-derived CDR1 and CDR2 are SQVTM and ANQGSEA. The CDR3 is made up of 11 amino acids. The CDR3 bases are TGCAGCGTTGATGGGGGACATACGCAGTATTTT. Protein sequence: CSVDGGHTQYF.